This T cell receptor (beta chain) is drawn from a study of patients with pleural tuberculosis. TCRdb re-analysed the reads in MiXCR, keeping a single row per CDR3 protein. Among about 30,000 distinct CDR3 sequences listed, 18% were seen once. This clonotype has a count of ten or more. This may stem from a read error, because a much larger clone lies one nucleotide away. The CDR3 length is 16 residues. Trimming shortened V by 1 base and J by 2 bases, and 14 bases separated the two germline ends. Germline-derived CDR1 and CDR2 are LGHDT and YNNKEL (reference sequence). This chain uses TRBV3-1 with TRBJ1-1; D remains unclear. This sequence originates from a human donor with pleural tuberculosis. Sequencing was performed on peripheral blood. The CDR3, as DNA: TGTGCCAGCAGCCAAGTCCCCAACAGCGGTAACACTGAAGCTTTCTTT. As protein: CASSQVPNSGNTEAFF.